This T cell receptor (beta chain) was profiled in a study of Graves' ophthalmopathy and Graves' hyperthyroidism. Amplified TCR beta CDR3 regions were obtained using RNA transcripts as template. In the first round, RT-PCR was carried out with HTBI primers, and a multiplex PCR formed the second round. One entry per CDR3 protein results from TCRdb running MiXCR on the multiplex PCR reads. The table has 360,000 or so distinct CDR3 sequences, around 19% seen once. This clonotype was detected ten times or more. Its matching antigen is unknown. Regarding the study as a whole: Blood contained most expanded thyroid clonotypes exceeding 0.001 frequency.

With a duration under 3 months, ophthalmopathy in the donors showed moderate-to-severe activity, CAS ≥3 and NOSPECS ≥4. Reliance was placed on clinical symptoms, serum thyroxine, TRAb, thyroid ultrasound and orbital computed tomography for diagnosis. The sequenced sample consisted of peripheral blood. The receptor's source is a woman younger than 35 with Graves' ophthalmopathy.

The DNA of the CDR3 is TGTGCCTGGAGTGTCTGGGAGGAGGGCTACACCTTC. It specifies CAWSVWEEGYTF. V usage is TRBV30 and J usage is TRBJ1-2; D is unclear. V lost 0 bases to trimming and J lost 8 bases, with 10 bases between them. Germline V lookup: CDR1 GTSNPN, CDR2 SVGIG (reference sequence). This CDR3 comprises 12 residues.